This TCR beta chain was obtained from a study of blood T cell repertoires in COVID-19. Across the whole study: The samples span acute and convalescent COVID-19 from the United States, Italy and Spain. PBMCs, B-cell-depleted T cells, or T cells provided the cDNA or gDNA that made up the material.

Profiling relied on immunoSEQ multiplex PCR, and the TCRdb table lists in-frame clones only, not all of them. Of 140,000 to 150,000 clones in the sample, around 80% were seen once. V was clipped by 6 bases and J by 3 bases, with 12 bases between them. Germline V CDR1 and CDR2: MNHEY, SVGAGI. The CDR3 loop spans 13 amino acids. The sequencing input was peripheral blood. This TCR was recovered from a man in his 60s with active or convalescent COVID-19. The chain joins TRBV6-5 to TRBJ2-7; possible D gene TRBD1, 6 bases. The DNA for the CDR3 is TGTGCCAGCAGGCCCGGGACACACTACGAGCAGTACTTC. This codes for CASRPGTHYEQYF.